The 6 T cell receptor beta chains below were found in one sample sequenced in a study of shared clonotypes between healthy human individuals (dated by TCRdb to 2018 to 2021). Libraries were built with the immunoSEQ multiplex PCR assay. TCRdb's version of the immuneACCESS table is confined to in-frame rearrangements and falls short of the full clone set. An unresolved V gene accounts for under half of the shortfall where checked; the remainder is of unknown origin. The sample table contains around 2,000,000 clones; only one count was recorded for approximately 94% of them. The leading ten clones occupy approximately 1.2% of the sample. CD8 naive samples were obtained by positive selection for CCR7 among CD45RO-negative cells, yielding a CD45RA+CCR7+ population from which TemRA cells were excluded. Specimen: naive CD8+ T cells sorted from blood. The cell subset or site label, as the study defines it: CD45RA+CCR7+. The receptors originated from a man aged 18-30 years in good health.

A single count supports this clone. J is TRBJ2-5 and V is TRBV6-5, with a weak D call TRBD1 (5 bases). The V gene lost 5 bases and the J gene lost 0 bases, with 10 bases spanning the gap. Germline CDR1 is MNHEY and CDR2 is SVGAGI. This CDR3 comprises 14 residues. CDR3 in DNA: TGTGCCAGCAGTACGGACATTTACCAAGAGACCCAGTACTTC. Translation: CASSTDIYQETQYF.

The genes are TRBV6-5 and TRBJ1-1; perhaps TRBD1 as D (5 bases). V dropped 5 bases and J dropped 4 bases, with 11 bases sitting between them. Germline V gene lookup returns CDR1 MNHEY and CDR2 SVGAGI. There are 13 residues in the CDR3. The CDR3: CASSTMGGTEAFF. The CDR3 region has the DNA TGTGCCAGCAGTACTATGGGGGGCACTGAAGCTTTCTTT.

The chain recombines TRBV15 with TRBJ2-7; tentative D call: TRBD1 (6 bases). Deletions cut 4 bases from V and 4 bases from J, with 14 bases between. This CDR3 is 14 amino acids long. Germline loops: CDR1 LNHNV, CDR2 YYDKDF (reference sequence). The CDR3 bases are TGTGCCACCAGCATTCTAGACAGGTCTTACGAGCAGTACTTC. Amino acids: CATSILDRSYEQYF.

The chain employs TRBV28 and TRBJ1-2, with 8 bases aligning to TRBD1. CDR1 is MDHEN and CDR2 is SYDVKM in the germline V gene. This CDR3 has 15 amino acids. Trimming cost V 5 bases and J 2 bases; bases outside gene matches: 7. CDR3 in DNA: TGTGCCAGCAGTCCAGACAGGGGATTGAACTATGGCTACACCTTC. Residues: CASSPDRGLNYGYTF.

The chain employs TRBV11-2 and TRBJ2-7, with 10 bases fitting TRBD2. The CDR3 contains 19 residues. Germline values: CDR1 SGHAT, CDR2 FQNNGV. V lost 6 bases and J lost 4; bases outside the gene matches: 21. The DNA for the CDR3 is TGTGCCAGCAGTCTTATAAGTGAGCTAGCGGGGGCCCCGGGTTACGAGCAGTACTTC. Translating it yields CASSLISELAGAPGYEQYF.

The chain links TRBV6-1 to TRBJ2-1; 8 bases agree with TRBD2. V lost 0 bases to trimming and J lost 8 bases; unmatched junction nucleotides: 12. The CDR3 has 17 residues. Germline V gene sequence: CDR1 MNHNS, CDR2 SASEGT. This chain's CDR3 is CASSEALPGLVIHEQFF. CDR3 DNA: TGTGCCAGCAGTGAAGCGCTTCCGGGACTAGTCATCCATGAGCAGTTCTTC.